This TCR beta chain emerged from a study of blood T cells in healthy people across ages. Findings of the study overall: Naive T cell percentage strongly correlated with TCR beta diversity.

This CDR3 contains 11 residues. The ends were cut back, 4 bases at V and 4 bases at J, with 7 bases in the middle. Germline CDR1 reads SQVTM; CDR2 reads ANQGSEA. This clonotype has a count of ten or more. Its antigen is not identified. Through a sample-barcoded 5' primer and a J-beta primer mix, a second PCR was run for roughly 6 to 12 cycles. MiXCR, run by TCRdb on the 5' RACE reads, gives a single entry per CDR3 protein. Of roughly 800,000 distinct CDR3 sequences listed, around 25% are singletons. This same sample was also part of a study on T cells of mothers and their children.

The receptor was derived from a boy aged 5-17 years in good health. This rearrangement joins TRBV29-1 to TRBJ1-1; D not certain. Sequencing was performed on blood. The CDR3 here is CSVVGRTEAFF. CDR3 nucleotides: TGCAGCGTTGTAGGGCGCACTGAAGCTTTCTTT.